The clone carrying this TCR beta chain has more than one count but fewer than ten. Its antigen is as yet unknown. The sample originates from a study of human T cells and chemical hapten exposure. From germline, CDR1 is SEHNR and CDR2 FQNEAQ (reference sequence). Trimming left V 1 base short and J 5 bases short, with 5 bases between. The CDR3 loop spans 12 amino acids. MiXCR, run by TCRdb on the RACE reads, gives a single entry per CDR3 protein. This sample has roughly 52,000 distinct CDR3 sequences; approximately 9.9% occur once, and the top ten carry approximately 1.8%. Regarding time point: patch test 1, 2 weeks after DPC sensitization. Indicated treatment: therapeutic diphenylcyclopropenone sensitization with weekly scalp DPC. Unfractionated whole blood served as the source for total RNA extraction. The study, taken as a whole, reports: Every donor had alopecia, and their immune response may therefore differ from healthy people's.

This receptor was obtained from a middle-aged woman with alopecia areata. Some clones in this sample may be carry-over from other donors' samples. The chain is built from TRBV7-9 and TRBJ2-5, with D unresolved. Sample: whole blood, taken in connection with sensitization to the hapten diphenylcyclopropenone (DPC). As DNA, the CDR3 is TGTGCCAGCAGCTTAGTAACGGAGACCCAGTACTTC. Amino acid sequence: CASSLVTETQYF.